This T cell receptor (beta chain) was observed in a study of CD8+ T cells in alopecia areata. Study-wide background: Female roughly 7-10-week-old C3H/HeJ recipients received skin from approximately 6-12-month-old C3H/HeJ graft donors with spontaneous alopecia. General study points: Scalp samples also yield sequences of resident alphabeta T cells from normal skin. Especially in alopecia totalis/universalis, lesional scalp showed greater clonality than normal scalp did. TCR sharing was clearer in mice than between patients, perhaps partly owing to patient HLA diversity.

Notes on this clone: What it recognizes is unknown. Gene names are the mouse ones. The CDR3 end lies 4 residues beyond the end of the read and is filled in from the germline J gene.

On the basis of CD4, CD8alpha, NKG2D, NKG2ACE and other markers, pooled cutaneous lymph node cells were sorted. Unmatched junction bases numbered 4, after V lost 2 bases and J lost 1 base. This CDR3 contains 15 residues. Germline CDR1 is FNHDT and CDR2 is SITEND (reference sequence). It was cDNA, reverse transcribed from extracted RNA, that served as the sequencing template. Using immunoSEQ multiplex PCR, the repertoire was profiled, and TCRdb retains in-frame clones only, with some absent. The repertoire shows about 270,000 clones, none seen only once; the top ten take roughly 1.2%. The clonotype originates from a C3H/HeJ mouse with alopecia areata. The MHC haplotype of this mouse line is H2-k. The sequenced sample consisted of CD4+ T cells sorted from a lymph node. The rearrangement uses TRBV19 and TRBJ2-3; 7 nucleotides align to TRBD2. Partial CDR3 DNA: TGTGCCAGCAGTATTTGGGGGGAAGGTGCAGAA. Its translation is CASSIWGEGAE. The whole CDR3 is CASSIWGEGAETLYF.